In its sample, the clone carrying this T cell receptor (beta chain) was seen a few times. Its specificity is not known. These data come from a study of T cells in Graves' hyperthyroidism and ophthalmopathy. Study results and caveats: Blood held most thyroid clonotypes expanded above 0.001 frequency.

Deletions cut 3 bases from V and 1 base from J, with 13 bases between. Looked up from germline, CDR1 is DFQATT and CDR2 is SNEGSKA (reference sequence). The CDR3 is made up of 15 amino acids. Newly diagnosed hyperthyroidism patients aged 18 to 65 years had disease lasting under 2 months. Out of over 7.5 ml of fresh peripheral blood came the PBMCs. The source material, RNA transcripts, was used to amplify TCR beta CDR3 regions. Initially, a first-round RT-PCR of the TCR CDR3 employed the HTBI primer set. MiXCR, applied by TCRdb to the multiplex PCR reads, yields one record per CDR3 protein. The sample has hundreds of thousands of distinct CDR3 sequences, roughly 16% seen once.

The sample was blood. V is TRBV20-1 and J is TRBJ1-5; D possibly corresponds to TRBD1 (5 bases). This TCR was sampled from a woman aged 25 to 39 with Graves' hyperthyroidism. CDR3: CSASGGKGSNQPQHF. The CDR3 nucleotides are TGCAGTGCTAGCGGGGGAAAGGGGAGCAATCAGCCCCAGCATTTT.